The TCR beta chain described here comes from a study of blood T cell repertoires in COVID-19. At the level of the study: Italy, Spain and the United States were the sources of the convalescent and acute COVID-19 samples. PBMCs, B-cell-depleted T cells, or T cells were the source of the cDNA or gDNA that made up the material.

Seattle participants joined during active infection and were tracked over time. Per the study methods: From reference gene primer amplification, estimates of nucleated cell counts were derived. TCRdb's table, derived via immunoSEQ multiplex PCR, lists solely in-frame clones and lacks some. The DNA was the basis for D and trimming; V, J and clone size are from that table. The sample shows some 200,000 clones, 70% to 90% of them seen only once. Germline-derived CDR1 and CDR2 are KGHSH and LQKENI. Deletions cut 2 bases from V and 1 base from J, with 8 bases between. This CDR3 has 14 residues. The sample comprised peripheral blood. J is TRBJ1-1 and V is TRBV18; D not certain. The clonotype was recovered from a man aged 50 or older with COVID-19, enrolled during active disease. The CDR3 coding sequence is TGTGCCAGCTCACCAAACACCCAGAACACTGAAGCTTTCTTT. It encodes CASSPNTQNTEAFF.